These 20 T cell receptor beta chains originate from one sample sequenced in a study of shared clonotypes between healthy human individuals. Profiling relied on immunoSEQ multiplex PCR, and the TCRdb table lists in-frame clones only, not all of them. The repertoire holds over a million clones, with approximately 70% as singletons. Material for sequencing was memory CD4+ T cells sorted from blood. Subset meaning: CD45RA-negative fraction. These receptors were taken from a man aged 18 to 35 in good health.

The V call is TRBV30, the J call TRBJ2-5; D gene uncertain. Germline-derived CDR1 and CDR2 are GTSNPN and SVGIG (reference sequence). CDR3 length equals 12 residues. The germline V and J ends were trimmed by 2 bases and 5 bases, with 9 bases remaining between them. CDR3: CAWSPAQETQYF. CDR3 sequence (DNA): TGTGCCTGGAGTCCGGCGCAGGAGACCCAGTACTTC.

The chain employs TRBV5-8 and TRBJ2-3, with 14 bases fitting TRBD2. In germline, CDR1 is SGHTS, CDR2 YDEGEE. V lost 3 bases to trimming and J lost 3 bases; unmatched junction nucleotides: 15. The length of the CDR3 is 20 residues. The chain's CDR3 is CASSSGTSGGPSTKTDTQYF. CDR3 nucleotide sequence: TGTGCCAGCAGCTCCGGGACTAGCGGGGGACCGAGCACGAAAACAGATACGCAGTATTTT.

Details on this clone: The sample carries other DNA sequences with the same CDR3. The chain carries TRBV5-1 and TRBJ1-5; 7 positions agree with TRBD1. The V segment lost 0 bases and the J segment 5 bases; nucleotides outside the gene matches: 2. Germline V gene lookup returns CDR1 SGHRS and CDR2 YFSETQ. The CDR3 sequence is 14 residues long. The CDR3 protein is CASSLGGGDQPQHF. CDR3 DNA sequence: TGCGCCAGCAGCTTGGGAGGGGGCGATCAGCCCCAGCATTTT.

The gene calls are TRBV6-6 and TRBJ2-5; D call uncertain. The V gene lost 5 bases and the J gene lost 5 bases, with 15 bases spanning the gap. CDR1 and CDR2 (germline): MNHNY, SVGAGI (reference sequence). The CDR3 loop spans 14 amino acids. The DNA for the CDR3 is TGTGCCAGCAGTCGACCCTCCGCCCTGGAGACCCAGTACTTC. Translation gives CASSRPSALETQYF.

V gene TRBV23-1 combines with J gene TRBJ2-7; D is perhaps TRBD1 or TRBD2 (5 bases each). TRBV23-1 is recorded as an ORF, its role being uncertain. V was clipped by 1 base and J by 2 bases, with 15 bases between them. The CDR3 length is 16 residues. The CDR3 here is CASSQWAGAGPYEQYF. DNA for the CDR3: TGCGCCAGCAGTCAATGGGCCGGGGCGGGCCCCTACGAGCAGTACTTC.

This clone was seen just once. The V gene is TRBV4-3, the J gene TRBJ2-1; D call uncertain. This CDR3 spans 13 amino acids. Trimming cost V 8 bases and J 4 bases, with 12 bases left between them. Germline lookup yields CDR1 LGHNA and CDR2 YSLEER. In nucleotides, the CDR3 is TGCGCCAGCCCCAGAAGCTTTTACAATGAGCAGTTCTTC. As protein: CASPRSFYNEQFF.

The gene calls are TRBV6-1 and TRBJ1-2, with D perhaps TRBD1 (6 bases). Germline CDR1 is MNHNS and CDR2 is SASEGT. CDR3 length equals 15 residues. The V gene lost 7 bases and the J gene lost 0 bases, with 15 bases spanning the gap. As DNA, the CDR3 is TGTGCCAGCACACAGGGCGTCCTAGCTAACTATGGCTACACCTTC. Protein sequence: CASTQGVLANYGYTF.

The chain uses TRBV27 and TRBJ1-2; 9 nucleotides align to TRBD1. The CDR3 contains 15 residues. Germline V lookup: CDR1 MNHEY, CDR2 SMNVEV (reference sequence). V shed 2 bases, J shed 3 bases, and the junction held 4 bases outside the gene matches. CDR3 sequence: CASSLIGTGYYGYTF. CDR3 bases: TGTGCCAGCAGTTTAATAGGGACAGGGTACTATGGCTACACCTTC.

The chain combines TRBV6-4 with TRBJ2-1; TRBD2 aligns across 11 bases. V lost 0 bases, J lost 7 bases, and 8 bases stayed unmatched. Germline lookup yields CDR1 MRHNA and CDR2 SNTAGT. CDR3 length: 17 residues. For the CDR3, the DNA is TGTGCCAGCAGTGACTCCGATAGCGGGGGGGCAGGGAATGAGCAGTTCTTC. Protein sequence: CASSDSDSGGAGNEQFF.

The V call is TRBV2, the J call TRBJ1-5; D unresolved. Trimming stripped 3 bases from V and 1 base from J, with 7 bases between. CDR3 size: 14 residues. Germline V lookup: CDR1 SNHLY, CDR2 FYNNEI. The CDR3 spells CASSESLSNQPQHF. As DNA, the CDR3 is TGTGCCAGCAGTGAGAGTTTAAGCAATCAGCCCCAGCATTTT.

The V call is TRBV7-9, the J call TRBJ1-2, with unresolved D. Germline V gene data show CDR1 as SEHNR and CDR2 as FQNEAQ (reference sequence). V was cut by 1 base and J by 2 bases, with 11 bases left in between. The CDR3 loop spans 15 amino acids. The CDR3 spells CASSLVLKKNYGYTF. For the CDR3, the DNA is TGTGCCAGCAGCTTAGTCTTGAAAAAGAACTATGGCTACACCTTC.

This clone came up once. V usage is TRBV19 and J usage is TRBJ2-3; tentative D call: TRBD2 (5 bases). Trimming stripped 3 bases from V and 0 bases from J, with 22 bases between. The germline gives CDR1 LNHDA, CDR2 SQIVND (reference sequence). CDR3 length: 19 amino acids. The CDR3 DNA reads TGTGCCAGTAGTATTTCGAGGAGAAGCGGCGCCGTCAGCACAGATACGCAGTATTTT. It yields the protein CASSISRRSGAVSTDTQYF.

The chain links TRBV10-3 to TRBJ2-7; 12 bases map to TRBD2. Trimming took 6 bases from V and 6 from J; bases not matched to a gene: 6. The length of the CDR3 is 14 residues. Germline V gene data show CDR1 as ENHRY and CDR2 as SYGVKD. In nucleotides, the CDR3 is TGTGCCATCAGACAGGGACTAGCGGGTCTCGAGCAGTACTTC. Its protein is CAIRQGLAGLEQYF.

The chain is built from TRBV7-2 and TRBJ1-1, with 7 bases that match TRBD1. Trimming took 4 bases from V and 7 from J; bases not matched to a gene: 6. This CDR3 has 13 amino acids. Germline CDR1 reads SGHTA; CDR2 reads FQGNSA. Here the CDR3 DNA reads TGTGCCAGCAGCTACGGACAGGCTAATGAAGCTTTCTTT. This encodes CASSYGQANEAFF. Full variable domain (outside the CDR3, taken from reference TRBV7-2 and TRBJ1-1): GAGVSQSPSNKVTEKGKDVELRCDPISGHTALYWYRQSLGQGLEFLIYFQGNSAPDKSGLPSDRFSAERTGGSVSTLTIQRTQQEDSAVYLCASSYGQANEAFFGQGTRLTVV.

The chain carries TRBV29-1 and TRBJ2-2, with 8 bases matching TRBD2. This CDR3 spans 15 amino acids. The germline gives CDR1 SQVTM, CDR2 ANQGSEA. J was trimmed by 6 bases and V by 7 bases; bases with no gene match: 13. CDR3 sequence (DNA): TGCAGCGGGTCGGGGAGCGGGGGAGTCTCCGGGGAGCTGTTTTTT. Translated: CSGSGSGGVSGELFF.

The chain recombines TRBV7-9 with TRBJ2-7; TRBD2 matches 8 bases. This CDR3 contains 13 residues. Germline V lookup: CDR1 SEHNR, CDR2 FQNEAQ (reference sequence). The J segment lost 6 bases and the V segment lost 8 bases, leaving 9 bases of the junction unmatched. The CDR3 is CASSQAGGREQYF. Written as DNA, the CDR3 is TGTGCCAGCTCGCAGGCGGGAGGACGCGAGCAGTACTTC.

The V gene is TRBV5-1, the J gene TRBJ2-7; D unresolved. V gave up 2 bases and J gave up 6 bases, with 9 bases separating them. Germline CDR1 and CDR2: SGHRS and YFSETQ. The CDR3 loop spans 12 amino acids. The CDR3 is CASSFSLGEQYF. The DNA of the CDR3 is TGCGCCAGCAGCTTCTCTCTGGGCGAGCAGTACTTC.

The table lists this clone with a few counts. This chain links TRBV10-3 with TRBJ1-3; D call uncertain. The CDR3 spans 13 residues. Germline loops: CDR1 ENHRY, CDR2 SYGVKD. V shed 5 bases and J shed 2 bases, with 7 bases lying between them. The CDR3 spells CAISLPTGNTIYF. The CDR3 DNA is TGTGCCATCAGTTTACCTACTGGAAACACCATATATTTT.

This chain connects TRBV10-1 to TRBJ1-5; D remains unclear. The length of the CDR3 is 16 residues. CDR1 and CDR2 from the germline V gene are WNHNN and SYGVQD (reference sequence). V gave up 4 bases and J gave up 0 bases, with 13 bases separating them. The CDR3 sequence is CASSGREVYSNQPQHF. Here the CDR3 DNA reads TGCGCCAGCAGTGGACGGGAGGTTTATAGCAATCAGCCCCAGCATTTT.

This clone is a singleton in its sample. The rearrangement joins TRBV5-4 to TRBJ2-1; D unresolved. Germline V gives CDR1 SGHNT, CDR2 YYREEE (reference sequence). V was pared by 1 base and J by 8 bases, with 10 bases between. The CDR3 contains 13 residues. The CDR3 DNA reads as TGTGCCAGCAGCTTGTACAGTGGCTATGAGCAGTTCTTC. It encodes CASSLYSGYEQFF.